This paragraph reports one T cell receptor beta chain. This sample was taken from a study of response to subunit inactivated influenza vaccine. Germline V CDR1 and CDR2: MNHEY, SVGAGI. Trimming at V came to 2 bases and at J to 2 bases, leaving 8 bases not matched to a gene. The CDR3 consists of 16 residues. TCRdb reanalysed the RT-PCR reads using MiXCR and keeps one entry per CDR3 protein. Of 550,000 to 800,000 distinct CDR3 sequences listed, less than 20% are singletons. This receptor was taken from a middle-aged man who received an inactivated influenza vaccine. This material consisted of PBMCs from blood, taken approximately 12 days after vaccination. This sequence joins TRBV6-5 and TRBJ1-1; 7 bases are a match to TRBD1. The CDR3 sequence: CASSYQIQGTNTEAFF. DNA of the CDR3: TGTGCCAGCAGTTACCAGATACAGGGGACAAACACTGAAGCTTTCTTT.